A single sample gave rise to the 19 T cell receptor beta chains below, sequenced in a study of shared clonotypes between healthy human individuals (dated by TCRdb to 2020 to 2021). Library generation was performed with the immunoSEQ multiplex PCR assay. Sourced from immuneACCESS, this table was stored by TCRdb with only in-frame sequences that have V and J called. A share of the clones is absent; for the studies checked, an unresolved V gene accounts for under half, and the remainder has no known explanation. Across this sample there are 400,000 to 500,000 clones, with around 80% seen only once. The leading ten clones occupy about 12% of the sample. The sequencing sample was made of PBMCs. The receptors were sampled from a woman in her 40s in good health. Some clones in this sample may be carry-over from other donors' samples.

The V and J genes are TRBV29-1 and TRBJ2-7; 7 positions agree with TRBD2. Germline values: CDR1 SQVTM, CDR2 ANQGSEA. V was clipped by 4 bases and J by 4 bases; unmatched bases: 10. The CDR3 loop spans 14 amino acids. CDR3 in DNA: TGCAGCGTTGGGGAGGGAGCGGGGAATTACGAGCAGTACTTC. Amino acid sequence: CSVGEGAGNYEQYF.

V gene TRBV27 combines with J gene TRBJ1-1; the D is unclear. V was cut by 2 bases and J by 1 base, with 11 bases left in between. Germline V lookup: CDR1 MNHEY, CDR2 SMNVEV (reference sequence). The CDR3 spans 15 residues. The DNA for the CDR3 is TGTGCCAGCAGTTTAAGTCAGACAACGAACACTGAAGCTTTCTTT. It encodes CASSLSQTTNTEAFF.

The CDR3 is CASSATTGHSGNTIYF. The CDR3 coding sequence is TGTGCCAGCAGTGCAACAACAGGGCACTCTGGAAACACCATATATTTT. The genes are TRBV6-1 and TRBJ1-3, with D possibly matching TRBD1 (6 bases). The V gene's germline CDR1 is MNHNS and CDR2 SASEGT. This CDR3 has 16 amino acids. V was trimmed by 4 bases and J by 0 bases, leaving 13 bases between them.

The V gene is TRBV4-2, the J gene TRBJ2-7; D call uncertain. Germline-derived CDR1 and CDR2 are LGHNA and YNFKEQ. V shed 0 bases and J shed 6 bases, with 9 bases lying between them. The CDR3 length is 13 residues. CDR3 sequence reads: CASSQDTATEQYF. The CDR3 coding sequence is TGTGCCAGCAGCCAAGATACAGCGACCGAGCAGTACTTC.

The J gene is TRBJ2-7, the V gene TRBV5-6; 9 nucleotides match TRBD1. CDR3 length equals 15 residues. V shed 3 bases, J shed 4 bases, and the junction held 8 bases outside the gene matches. Germline V gene lookup returns CDR1 SGHDT and CDR2 YYEEEE. The CDR3 loop reads CASSSPGQGQYEQYF. CDR3 sequence (DNA): TGTGCCAGCAGCTCACCGGGACAGGGTCAATACGAGCAGTACTTC.

This rearrangement joins TRBV12-2 to TRBJ2-6; TRBD1, as called in the table, went unchecked against the DNA. TRBV12-2 is termed a pseudogene. CDR3 length: 20 amino acids. CDR3 protein: CASRPSDPGQGAVVDNVLTF. CDR3 nucleotide sequence: TGTGCAAGTCGCCCTTCTGATCCGGGACAGGGGGCGGTGGTGGACAACGTCCTGACTTTC.

The chain uses TRBV6-1 and TRBJ2-1, with D unresolved. With 7 bases removed from V and 4 bases from J, the gap between germline ends came to 5 bases. The V gene's germline CDR1 is MNHNS and CDR2 SASEGT. CDR3 length: 11 amino acids. For the CDR3, the DNA is TGTGCCAGCACCGGATACAATGAGCAGTTCTTC. This gives the protein CASTGYNEQFF.

This clone was recorded once. The chain joins TRBV7-9 to TRBJ2-7, with a tentative D call TRBD2 (6 bases). Germline V gives CDR1 SEHNR, CDR2 FQNEAQ (reference sequence). The V and J ends lost 5 bases and 3 bases respectively, with 14 bases between them. This CDR3 spans 14 amino acids. The CDR3, as DNA: TGTGCCAGCAGCCCGCGGGACTCCTTCTACGAGCAGTACTTC. It translates to CASSPRDSFYEQYF.

This clone appeared once. The CDR3 bases are TGTGCCAGCAGTTCCACAGGGGGCGTTTATGGCTACACCTTC. Protein sequence: CASSSTGGVYGYTF. The V call is TRBV27, the J call TRBJ1-2, with 9 bases aligning to TRBD1. The J segment lost 5 bases and the V segment lost 4 bases, leaving 5 bases of the junction unmatched. The germline gives CDR1 MNHEY, CDR2 SMNVEV (reference sequence). The CDR3 runs 14 residues.

The genes are TRBV25-1 and TRBJ1-2; TRBD1 might be the D (6 bases). Germline assignment: CDR1 MGHDK and CDR2 SYGVNS. Trimming took off 3 bases at V and 3 bases at J, with 8 bases between the two ends. CDR3 length: 13 residues. The DNA for the CDR3 is TGTGCCAGCAGTGACAGGGGTGACTATGGCTACACCTTC. This gives the protein CASSDRGDYGYTF.

Comments on this clone: This may be a read error: a much more frequent sequence differs by one nucleotide. The chain links TRBV4-1 to TRBJ2-7; D is undetermined. This CDR3 region has 13 residues. V was trimmed by 1 base and J by 2 bases, leaving 6 bases between them. CDR1 is MGHRA, CDR2 YSYEKL, per germline. The CDR3 DNA is TGCGCCAGCAGCCAAGGACGGGCCTACGAGCAGTACTTC. Encoded protein: CASSQGRAYEQYF.

The chain joins TRBV6-4 to TRBJ2-7; D is possibly TRBD2 (6 bases). Trimming left V 5 bases short and J 1 base short, with 15 bases between. CDR1 and CDR2 (germline): MRHNA, SNTAGT. The CDR3 has 15 residues. CDR3 coding DNA: TGTGCCAGCAGTCTGTTCCGGGGGAGTTCCTACGAGCAGTACTTC. This translates into CASSLFRGSSYEQYF.

J is TRBJ2-4 and V is TRBV10-2; TRBD2 matches 7 bases. Germline V gene data show CDR1 as WSHSY and CDR2 as SAAADI. CDR3 length: 16 amino acids. After removal of 2 bases from V and 1 base from J, the junction contained 5 bases not matched to a gene. The CDR3, as DNA: TGCGCCAGCAGTGAGGTGGGAGGGACGGCCAAAAACATTCAGTACTTC. Protein product: CASSEVGGTAKNIQYF.

This sequence joins TRBV5-1 and TRBJ2-5; 9 bases are shared with TRBD1. The CDR3 covers 15 residues. The germline V gene encodes CDR1 SGHRS and CDR2 YFSETQ. V shed 4 bases and J 4 bases; nucleotides not matched to a gene: 8. Here the CDR3 DNA reads TGCGCCAGCAGCCCCGGGACAGGGCGGGGAGAGACCCAGTACTTC. Its translation: CASSPGTGRGETQYF.

As for this clone: The identical CDR3 is also encoded by other nucleotide sequences in the sample. The chain uses TRBV5-5 and TRBJ2-3; D not resolved. CDR1 and CDR2 (germline): SGHKS, YYEKEE (reference sequence). Trimming pared 0 bases from V and 0 bases from J, leaving 5 bases between. The CDR3 consists of 14 residues. In DNA, the CDR3 is TGTGCCAGCAGCTTGGCCAGTAGCACAGATACGCAGTATTTT. Translation: CASSLASSTDTQYF. Using reference TRBV5-5 and TRBJ2-3 for the parts outside the CDR3, the full variable domain is DAGVTQSPTHLIKTRGQQVTLRCSPISGHKSVSWYQQVLGQGPQFIFQYYEKEERGRGNFPDRFSARQFPNYSSELNVNALLLGDSALYLCASSLASSTDTQYFGPGTRLTVL.

The chain couples TRBV9 to TRBJ1-4, with D tentatively TRBD1 (5 bases). Germline-derived CDR1 and CDR2 are SGDLS and YYNGEE. V was trimmed by 0 bases and J by 10 bases, leaving 10 bases between them. CDR3 length: 13 amino acids. CDR3 DNA sequence: TGTGCCAGCAGCGTAGGGGCGGGGACAAAACTGTTTTTT. Translated, it gives CASSVGAGTKLFF. The full variable domain, rest sourced from reference TRBV9 and TRBJ1-4, is DSGVTQTPKHLITATGQRVTLRCSPRSGDLSVYWYQQSLDQGLQFLIQYYNGEERAKGNILERFSAQQFPDLHSELNLSSLELGDSALYFCASSVGAGTKLFFGSGTQLSVL.

The chain combines TRBV7-9 with TRBJ2-2; a weak D match, TRBD1 (5 bases). Germline CDR1 reads SEHNR; CDR2 reads FQNEAQ (reference sequence). CDR3 size: 14 residues. V lost 5 bases, J lost 9 bases, and 16 bases lay in between. The CDR3 sequence: CASSDTGQLRELFF. CDR3 coding DNA: TGTGCCAGCAGCGATACCGGACAACTCCGGGAGCTGTTTTTT.

The J gene is TRBJ2-5, the V gene TRBV4-3, with 8 bases lining up with TRBD2. This CDR3 spans 17 amino acids. V lost 0 bases and J lost 1; bases outside the gene matches: 7. CDR1 and CDR2 (germline): LGHNA, YSLEER. CDR3 nucleotide sequence: TGCGCCAGCAGCCAAGATTTAGCTAGCGGGTTCCAAGAGACCCAGTACTTC. It yields the protein CASSQDLASGFQETQYF.

V and J are TRBV19 and TRBJ2-4, with unresolved D. V was cut by 9 bases and J by 0 bases, with 18 bases left in between. This CDR3 is 16 amino acids long. CDR1 is LNHDA and CDR2 is SQIVND in the germline V gene (reference sequence). The CDR3 bases are TGTGCCAGCCCCCGGTTGGGCTCGGTAGCCAAAAACATTCAGTACTTC. Protein: CASPRLGSVAKNIQYF.